The next 24 T cell receptor beta chains were all read from a single sample in a study of blood T cell repertoires in COVID-19. Only in-frame clones appear in the TCRdb table, and some are missing; sequencing was by immunoSEQ multiplex PCR. The table shows 60,000 to 70,000 clones, with more than 70% occurring only once. The sample taken for sequencing was peripheral blood. The receptors shown here come from a man aged 45 to 65 with active COVID-19.

The chain combines TRBV18 with TRBJ1-4; no firm D call. The CDR3 runs 16 residues. Looked up from germline, CDR1 is KGHSH and CDR2 is LQKENI. V dropped 6 bases and J dropped 0 bases, with 14 bases sitting between them. CDR3 protein: CASSHVTPATNEKLFF. CDR3 nucleotides: TGTGCCAGCTCGCACGTGACACCTGCAACTAATGAAAAACTGTTTTTT.

This clone was seen more than once but under ten times. This chain links TRBV19 with TRBJ1-3, with TRBD1 matching 8 bases. This CDR3 has 17 amino acids. CDR1 is LNHDA, CDR2 SQIVND, per germline (reference sequence). Trimming cost V 3 bases and J 5 bases; bases outside gene matches: 12. CDR3 sequence (DNA): TGTGCCAGTAGTATCGGGACAGGCCTCGGGCAGCGAAACACCATATATTTT. Amino acids: CASSIGTGLGQRNTIYF.

The chain carries TRBV13 and TRBJ2-7, with 9 nucleotides matching TRBD1. The CDR3 loop spans 17 amino acids. Germline CDR1 and CDR2: PRHDT and FYEKMQ (reference sequence). Trimming cost V 5 bases and J 0 bases; bases outside gene matches: 11. The CDR3 spells CASSQTGTGLNSYEQYF. DNA for the CDR3: TGTGCCAGCAGCCAAACCGGGACAGGGCTCAACTCCTACGAGCAGTACTTC.

The genes are TRBV27 and TRBJ2-7, with 8 bases matching TRBD2. V lost 5 bases to trimming and J lost 2 bases; unmatched junction nucleotides: 5. CDR1 and CDR2 from the germline V gene are MNHEY and SMNVEV (reference sequence). CDR3 length equals 14 residues. In DNA, the CDR3 is TGTGCCAGCAGTCCTCGACTAGCGCCCTACGAGCAGTACTTC. Translation gives CASSPRLAPYEQYF.

V gene TRBV30 combines with J gene TRBJ1-3; TRBD1 might be the D (6 bases). Trimming pared 1 base from V and 11 bases from J, leaving 9 bases between. Germline CDR1 GTSNPN, CDR2 SVGIG (reference sequence). The CDR3 has 11 amino acids. DNA for the CDR3: TGTGCCTGGAGTGAGGACAGTCCCATATATTTT. Protein sequence: CAWSEDSPIYF.

This clone was recorded a few times. The chain combines TRBV6-1 with TRBJ2-1; TRBD2 is a possible D gene (6 bases). The CDR3 has 14 amino acids. Between the trimmed V and J ends, which lost 3 bases and 8 bases, there was a span of 14 bases. Germline V gene sequence: CDR1 MNHNS, CDR2 SASEGT. In DNA form, the CDR3 reads TGTGCCAGCAGTGATTTAGCGGAATACGATGAGCAGTTCTTC. It encodes CASSDLAEYDEQFF.

The chain links TRBV2 to TRBJ1-1, with D perhaps matching TRBD1 (5 bases). CDR1 SNHLY and CDR2 FYNNEI come from the germline V gene. The ends were cut back, 0 bases at V and 7 bases at J, with 9 bases in the middle. CDR3 length: 13 amino acids. This chain's CDR3 is CASSEAGVNEAFF. In DNA form, the CDR3 reads TGTGCCAGCAGTGAAGCAGGGGTTAATGAAGCTTTCTTT.

This chain joins TRBV5-1 and TRBJ2-3; 7 bases fit TRBD1. The ends lost 2 bases at V and 2 bases at J; junction bases unmatched: 5. CDR1 and CDR2 (germline): SGHRS, YFSETQ. This CDR3 comprises 15 residues. CDR3 amino acids: CASSFGDRVTDTQYF. In DNA, the CDR3 is TGCGCCAGCAGCTTCGGGGACAGAGTCACAGATACGCAGTATTTT. The full variable domain, its missing parts supplied by reference TRBV5-1 and TRBJ2-3, is KAGVTQTPRYLIKTRGQQVTLSCSPISGHRSVSWYQQTPGQGLQFLFEYFSETQRNKGNFPGRFSGRQFSNSRSEMNVSTLELGDSALYLCASSFGDRVTDTQYFGPGTRLTVL.

This chain links TRBV10-3 with TRBJ2-2; possible D gene TRBD2, 7 bases. With 3 bases removed from V and 5 bases from J, the gap between germline ends came to 16 bases. The CDR3 contains 16 residues. Germline CDR1 is ENHRY and CDR2 is SYGVKD. CDR3 protein: CAISDGTGGQTGELFF. The CDR3 DNA is TGTGCCATCAGTGACGGGACGGGGGGCCAAACCGGGGAGCTGTTTTTT.

The V call is TRBV18, the J call TRBJ1-3; perhaps TRBD1 as D (6 bases). The V gene's germline CDR1 is KGHSH and CDR2 LQKENI. The germline V and J ends were trimmed by 3 bases and 4 bases, with 10 bases remaining between them. The CDR3 is made up of 14 amino acids. Here the CDR3 reads CASSPYREGNTIYF. CDR3 bases: TGTGCCAGCTCACCGTACAGGGAAGGAAACACCATATATTTT.

The chain couples TRBV27 to TRBJ1-5; a weak D match, TRBD1 (5 bases). Germline V gene data show CDR1 as MNHEY and CDR2 as SMNVEV (reference sequence). This CDR3 has 15 amino acids. V lost 5 bases to trimming and J lost 11 bases, with 22 bases between them. The CDR3 loop reads CASSPNGHRIPAQHF. CDR3 sequence (DNA): TGTGCCAGCAGTCCCAATGGACACCGTATACCGGCCCAGCATTTT.

This clone has only one observation. The V call is TRBV15, the J call TRBJ1-2, with TRBD1 matching over 7 bases. V was clipped by 0 bases and J by 6 bases; unmatched bases: 7. The CDR3 length is 15 residues. CDR1 LNHNV and CDR2 YYDKDF come from the germline V gene (reference sequence). CDR3: CATSRDYRGDDGYTF. The CDR3 DNA reads as TGTGCCACCAGCAGAGATTACAGGGGCGACGATGGCTACACCTTC.

The chain recombines TRBV4-2 with TRBJ2-5; D gene ambiguous. Germline V gene data show CDR1 as LGHNA and CDR2 as YNFKEQ. There are 16 residues in the CDR3. V lost 0 bases and J 2 bases, leaving 13 bases between the germline ends. The CDR3 coding sequence is TGTGCCAGCAGCCAAGAATGGGCTCCCATGCAAGAGACCCAGTACTTC. Protein: CASSQEWAPMQETQYF.

V and J are TRBV7-2 and TRBJ2-1; D is possibly TRBD2 (6 bases). Trimming removed 1 base at V and 0 bases at J, with 7 bases between. CDR1 and CDR2 (germline): SGHTA, FQGNSA. The CDR3 has 15 amino acids. CDR3 DNA sequence: TGTGCCAGCAGCTTAGACGGGAGCTCCTACAATGAGCAGTTCTTC. This translates into CASSLDGSSYNEQFF.

The rearrangement uses TRBV27 and TRBJ2-3; perhaps TRBD2 as D (5 bases). Germline V CDR1 and CDR2: MNHEY, SMNVEV (reference sequence). This CDR3 is built from 14 residues. V lost 5 bases to trimming and J lost 6 bases, with 15 bases between them. Here the CDR3 reads CASSPRTRRDTQYF. The CDR3 nucleotides are TGTGCCAGCAGTCCAAGGACTCGGCGGGATACGCAGTATTTT.

The rearrangement uses TRBV4-1 and TRBJ2-3; unclear D gene. Germline loops: CDR1 MGHRA, CDR2 YSYEKL. This CDR3 region has 12 residues. V lost 2 bases to trimming and J lost 5 bases, with 5 bases between them. CDR3 residues: CASSQLVDTQYF. As DNA, the CDR3 is TGCGCCAGCAGCCAATTAGTAGATACGCAGTATTTT.

The J gene is TRBJ2-7, the V gene TRBV5-1, with 9 positions matching TRBD1. Germline V gives CDR1 SGHRS, CDR2 YFSETQ. The CDR3 spans 14 residues. Trimming took 2 bases from V and 6 from J; bases not matched to a gene: 6. In DNA form, the CDR3 reads TGCGCCAGCAGCTTAATCGGGACAGGGAGCGAGCAGTACTTC. Amino acid sequence: CASSLIGTGSEQYF.

V and J are TRBV2 and TRBJ2-7, with 11 bases that match TRBD2. V was pared by 4 bases and J by 7 bases, with 6 bases of the junction left unmatched. The germline CDR1 and CDR2 sequences are SNHLY and FYNNEI. The CDR3 consists of 14 residues. The CDR3 DNA follows: TGTGCCAGCAGTGTTAGCGGGGGGGCGAAAGAGCAGTACTTC. Amino acids: CASSVSGGAKEQYF.

The genes are TRBV5-1 and TRBJ1-1; 9 bases align to TRBD1. The germline V gene has CDR1 SGHRS and CDR2 YFSETQ. The J segment lost 6 bases and the V segment lost 3 bases, leaving 6 bases of the junction unmatched. This CDR3 has 14 amino acids. This chain's CDR3 is CASSSGTGWPEAFF. Written as DNA, the CDR3 is TGCGCCAGCAGCTCCGGGACAGGGTGGCCTGAAGCTTTCTTT. Full variable domain (remainder filled in from reference TRBV5-1 and TRBJ1-1): KAGVTQTPRYLIKTRGQQVTLSCSPISGHRSVSWYQQTPGQGLQFLFEYFSETQRNKGNFPGRFSGRQFSNSRSEMNVSTLELGDSALYLCASSSGTGWPEAFFGQGTRLTVV.

This clone was recorded only once. The V and J genes are TRBV18 and TRBJ1-5, with D uncertain. The germline gives CDR1 KGHSH, CDR2 LQKENI. The V end lost 3 bases, the J end lost 2 bases, and 14 bases lay between the germline ends. The CDR3 covers 16 residues. The CDR3 region has the DNA TGTGCCAGCTCACCCCCGGGAGGGATCCGCAATCAGCCCCAGCATTTT. Its protein product is CASSPPGGIRNQPQHF.

The chain couples TRBV11-2 to TRBJ1-2, with 7 bases that match TRBD1. With V trimmed by 1 base and J by 0 bases, 11 bases remained unmatched. Germline lookup yields CDR1 SGHAT and CDR2 FQNNGV. The CDR3 extends over 18 amino acids. The CDR3 region has the DNA TGTGCCAGCAGCTTAGGGTCTGGCAGGGGGTTTGCTAACTATGGCTACACCTTC. Protein: CASSLGSGRGFANYGYTF. Looking up the rest from reference TRBV11-2 and TRBJ1-2 gives the full variable domain: EAGVAQSPRYKIIEKRQSVAFWCNPISGHATLYWYQQILGQGPKLLIQFQNNGVVDDSQLPKDRFSAERLKGVDSTLKIQPAKLEDSAVYLCASSLGSGRGFANYGYTFGSGTRLTVV.

The rearrangement links TRBV21-1 to TRBJ2-5; TRBD1 is the table's D call and was not checked against the DNA. TRBV21-1 counts as a pseudogene. This CDR3 comprises 20 residues. This CDR3 reads CASSKKFFYYTGTAEETQYF. As DNA, the CDR3 is TGTGCCAGCAGCAAAAAGTTCTTCTATTACACCGGGACAGCAGAAGAGACCCAGTACTTC.

The V call is TRBV2, the J call TRBJ2-7; 7 positions agree with TRBD1. The junction had 7 bases not matched to a gene; V was cut back by 6 bases and J by 2 bases. CDR1 SNHLY and CDR2 FYNNEI come from the germline V gene. The CDR3 totals 14 residues. The CDR3 is CASSRQGGTYEQYF. The DNA for the CDR3 is TGTGCCAGCAGCCGACAGGGTGGGACCTACGAGCAGTACTTC.

The rearrangement links TRBV30 to TRBJ1-2, with TRBD1 identical over 8 bases. Per the germline V gene, CDR1 is GTSNPN and CDR2 is SVGIG (reference sequence). J gave up 7 bases and V 5 bases, and 12 bases lay outside the gene matches. This CDR3 has 14 amino acids. CDR3 residues: CAWQPSGQGIGYTF. The CDR3 DNA is TGTGCCTGGCAACCCTCTGGACAGGGAATTGGCTACACCTTC.